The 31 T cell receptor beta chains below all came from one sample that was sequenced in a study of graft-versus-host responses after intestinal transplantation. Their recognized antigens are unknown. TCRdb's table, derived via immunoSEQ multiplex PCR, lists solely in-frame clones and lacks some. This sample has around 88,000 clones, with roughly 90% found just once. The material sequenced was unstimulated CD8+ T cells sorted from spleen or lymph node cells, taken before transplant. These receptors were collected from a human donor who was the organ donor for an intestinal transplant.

The CDR3 sequence is CASRGTRDEQFF. In DNA, the CDR3 is TGTGCCAGCAGGGGGACTCGCGATGAGCAGTTCTTC. The chain is built from TRBV2 and TRBJ2-1; D perhaps matches TRBD2 (6 bases). The ends were cut back, 6 bases at V and 8 bases at J, with 11 bases in the middle. The CDR3 has 12 residues. Germline V CDR1 and CDR2: SNHLY, FYNNEI.

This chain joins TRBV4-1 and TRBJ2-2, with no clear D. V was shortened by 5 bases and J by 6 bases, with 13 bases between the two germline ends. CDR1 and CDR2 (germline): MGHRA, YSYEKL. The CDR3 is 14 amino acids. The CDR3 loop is CASSSQTSPGELFF. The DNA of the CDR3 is TGCGCCAGCAGCAGCCAGACGAGCCCCGGGGAGCTGTTTTTT.

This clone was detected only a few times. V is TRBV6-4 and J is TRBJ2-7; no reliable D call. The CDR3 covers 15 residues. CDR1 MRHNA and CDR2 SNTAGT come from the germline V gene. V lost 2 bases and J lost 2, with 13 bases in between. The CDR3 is CASSDRPGPAYEQYF. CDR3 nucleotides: TGTGCCAGCAGTGACCGACCGGGCCCAGCCTACGAGCAGTACTTC.

The CDR3 reads CASRGLTTDTQYF. The DNA for the CDR3 is TGTGCCAGCAGGGGACTTACCACAGATACGCAGTATTTT. V is TRBV2 and J is TRBJ2-3; D may be TRBD2 (6 bases). V was clipped by 6 bases and J by 2 bases, with 9 bases between them. This CDR3 spans 13 amino acids. CDR1 and CDR2 from the germline V gene are SNHLY and FYNNEI. Supplemented by reference TRBV2 and TRBJ2-3, the full variable domain reads EPEVTQTPSHQVTQMGQEVILRCVPISNHLYFYWYRQILGQKVEFLVSFYNNEISEKSEIFDDQFSVERPDGSNFTLKIRSTKLEDSAMYFCASRGLTTDTQYFGPGTRLTVL.

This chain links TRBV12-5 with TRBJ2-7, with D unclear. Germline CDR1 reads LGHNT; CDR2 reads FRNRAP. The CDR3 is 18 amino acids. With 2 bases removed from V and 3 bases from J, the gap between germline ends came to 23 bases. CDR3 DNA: TGTGCTAGTGGTTTGCTACTCCTTCCCTCGAGCGCCGTCTACGAGCAGTACTTC. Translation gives CASGLLLLPSSAVYEQYF.

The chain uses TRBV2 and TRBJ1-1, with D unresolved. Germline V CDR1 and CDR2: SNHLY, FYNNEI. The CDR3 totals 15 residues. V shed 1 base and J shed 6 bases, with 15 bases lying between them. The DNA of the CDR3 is TGTGCCAGCAGTGAAGGCCAGGAGGGTTGGGCTGAAGCTTTCTTT. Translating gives CASSEGQEGWAEAFF.

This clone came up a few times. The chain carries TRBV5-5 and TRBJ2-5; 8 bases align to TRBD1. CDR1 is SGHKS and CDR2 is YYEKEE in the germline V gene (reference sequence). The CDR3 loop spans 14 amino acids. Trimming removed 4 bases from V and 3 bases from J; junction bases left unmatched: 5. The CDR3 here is CASSPQDREETQYF. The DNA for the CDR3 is TGTGCCAGCAGCCCGCAGGACAGGGAAGAGACCCAGTACTTC.

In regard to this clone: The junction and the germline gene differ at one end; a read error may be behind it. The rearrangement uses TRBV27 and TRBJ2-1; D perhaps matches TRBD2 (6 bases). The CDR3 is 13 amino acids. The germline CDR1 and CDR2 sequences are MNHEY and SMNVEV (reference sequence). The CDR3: CASTLSGYNGQFF. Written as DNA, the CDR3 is TGTGCCAGCACTCTTAGCGGTTACAATGGGCAGTTCTTC.

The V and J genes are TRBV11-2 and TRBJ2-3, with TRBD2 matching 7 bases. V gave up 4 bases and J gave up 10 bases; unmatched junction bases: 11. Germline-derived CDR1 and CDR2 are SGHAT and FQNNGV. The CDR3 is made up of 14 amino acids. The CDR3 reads CASSSTGRELAQYF. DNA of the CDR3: TGTGCCAGCAGCTCTACGGGGCGGGAGTTGGCGCAGTATTTT.

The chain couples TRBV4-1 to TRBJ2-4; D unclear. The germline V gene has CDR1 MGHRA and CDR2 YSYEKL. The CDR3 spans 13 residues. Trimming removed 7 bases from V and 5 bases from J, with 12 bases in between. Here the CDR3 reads CASTDKVQNIQYF. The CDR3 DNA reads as TGCGCCAGCACCGATAAGGTCCAAAACATTCAGTACTTC.

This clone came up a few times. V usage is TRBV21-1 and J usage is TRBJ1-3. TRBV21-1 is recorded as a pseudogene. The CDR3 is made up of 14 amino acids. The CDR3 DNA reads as TGTGCCAGCAGCAACGGGCTCGAAGGAAACACCATATATTTT. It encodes CASSNGLEGNTIYF.

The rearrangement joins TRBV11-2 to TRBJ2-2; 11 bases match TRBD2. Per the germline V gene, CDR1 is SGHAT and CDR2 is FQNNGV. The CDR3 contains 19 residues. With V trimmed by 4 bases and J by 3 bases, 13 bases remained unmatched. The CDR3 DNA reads TGTGCCAGCAGCTCCACTAGCGGGAGAACGAGACGGGACACCGGGGAGCTGTTTTTT. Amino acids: CASSSTSGRTRRDTGELFF.

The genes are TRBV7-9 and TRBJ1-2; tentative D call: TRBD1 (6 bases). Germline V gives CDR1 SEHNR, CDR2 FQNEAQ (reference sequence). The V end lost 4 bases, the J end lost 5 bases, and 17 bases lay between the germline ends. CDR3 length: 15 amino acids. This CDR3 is CASSSRTKQGYGYTF. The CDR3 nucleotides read TGTGCCAGCAGCTCCCGGACCAAACAGGGATATGGCTACACCTTC.

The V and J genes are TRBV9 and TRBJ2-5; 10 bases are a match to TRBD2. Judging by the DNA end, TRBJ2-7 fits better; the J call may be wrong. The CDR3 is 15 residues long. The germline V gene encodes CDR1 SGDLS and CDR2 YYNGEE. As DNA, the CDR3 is TGTGCCAGCAGCGTAGGAGCGGGGGGGCAAAACGAGCAGTACTTC. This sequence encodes CASSVGAGGQNEQYF.

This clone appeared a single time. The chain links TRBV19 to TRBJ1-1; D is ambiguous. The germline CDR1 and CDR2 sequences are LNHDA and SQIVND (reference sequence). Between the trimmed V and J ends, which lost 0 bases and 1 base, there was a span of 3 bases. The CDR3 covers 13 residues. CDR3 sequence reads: CASSIERNTEAFF. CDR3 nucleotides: TGTGCCAGTAGTATAGAAAGGAACACTGAAGCTTTCTTT.

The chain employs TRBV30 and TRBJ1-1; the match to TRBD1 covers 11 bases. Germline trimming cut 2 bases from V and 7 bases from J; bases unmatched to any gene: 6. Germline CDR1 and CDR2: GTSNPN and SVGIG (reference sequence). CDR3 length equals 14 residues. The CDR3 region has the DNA TGTGCCTGGAGTATAATGGGACAGGGGGATGAAGCTTTCTTT. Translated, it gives CAWSIMGQGDEAFF.

CDR3 nucleotide sequence: TGTGCCAGCAGTTGGTCAGCGGGAGGGAACCTTGAGCAGTACTTC. Its translation: CASSWSAGGNLEQYF. The gene calls are TRBV27 and TRBJ2-7, with 10 nucleotides matching TRBD2. J gave up 7 bases and V 4 bases, and 10 bases lay outside the gene matches. The CDR3 is 15 amino acids. The germline V gene has CDR1 MNHEY and CDR2 SMNVEV (reference sequence).

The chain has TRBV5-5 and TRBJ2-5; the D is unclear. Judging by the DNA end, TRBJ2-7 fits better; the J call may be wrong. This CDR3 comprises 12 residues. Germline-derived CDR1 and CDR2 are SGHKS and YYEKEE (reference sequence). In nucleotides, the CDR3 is TGTGCCAGCAGCTTGAGCTCCTACGAGCAGTACTTC. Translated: CASSLSSYEQYF.

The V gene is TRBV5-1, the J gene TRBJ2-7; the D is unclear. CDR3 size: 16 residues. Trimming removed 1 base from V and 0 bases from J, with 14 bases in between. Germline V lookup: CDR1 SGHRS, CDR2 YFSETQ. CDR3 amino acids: CASSLYWTLPSYEQYF. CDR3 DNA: TGCGCCAGCAGCTTGTATTGGACCCTACCCTCCTACGAGCAGTACTTC.

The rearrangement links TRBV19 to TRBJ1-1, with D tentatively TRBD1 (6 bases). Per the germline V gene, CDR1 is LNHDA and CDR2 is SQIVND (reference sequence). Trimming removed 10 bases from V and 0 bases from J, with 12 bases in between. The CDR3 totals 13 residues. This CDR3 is CATKGDMNTEAFF. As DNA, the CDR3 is TGTGCCACCAAGGGGGACATGAACACTGAAGCTTTCTTT.

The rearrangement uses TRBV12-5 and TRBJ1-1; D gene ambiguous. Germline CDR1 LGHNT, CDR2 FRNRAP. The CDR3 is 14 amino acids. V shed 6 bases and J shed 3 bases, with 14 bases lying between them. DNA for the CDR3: TGTGCTAGTGGCCCAACCCATTGGTACACTGAAGCTTTCTTT. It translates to CASGPTHWYTEAFF.

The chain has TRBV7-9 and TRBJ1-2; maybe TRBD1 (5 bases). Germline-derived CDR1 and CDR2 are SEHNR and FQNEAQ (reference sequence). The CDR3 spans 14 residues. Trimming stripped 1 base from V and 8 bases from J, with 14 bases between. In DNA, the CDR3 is TGTGCCAGCAGCTTAGGGGGGATCGGTATGGGCTACACCTTC. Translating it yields CASSLGGIGMGYTF.

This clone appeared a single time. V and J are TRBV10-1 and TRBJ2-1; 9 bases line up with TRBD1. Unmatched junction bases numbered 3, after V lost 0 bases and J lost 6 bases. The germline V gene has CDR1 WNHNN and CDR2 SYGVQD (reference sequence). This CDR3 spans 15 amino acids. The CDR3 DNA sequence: TGCGCCAGCAGTGAGTCGGGGACAGGGAGCAATGAGCAGTTCTTC. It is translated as CASSESGTGSNEQFF.

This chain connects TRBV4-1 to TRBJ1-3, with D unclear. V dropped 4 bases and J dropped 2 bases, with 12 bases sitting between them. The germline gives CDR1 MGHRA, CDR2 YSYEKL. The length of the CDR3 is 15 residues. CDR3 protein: CASSPDLFPGNTIYF. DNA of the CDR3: TGCGCCAGCAGCCCGGACCTGTTCCCTGGAAACACCATATATTTT.

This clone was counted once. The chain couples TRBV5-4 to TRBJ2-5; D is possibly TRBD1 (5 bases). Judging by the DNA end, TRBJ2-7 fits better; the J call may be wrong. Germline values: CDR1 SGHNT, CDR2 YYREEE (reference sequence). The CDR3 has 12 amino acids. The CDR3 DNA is TGTGCCAGCAGCTTGGAGGGGTTCGAGCAGTACTTC. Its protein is CASSLEGFEQYF.

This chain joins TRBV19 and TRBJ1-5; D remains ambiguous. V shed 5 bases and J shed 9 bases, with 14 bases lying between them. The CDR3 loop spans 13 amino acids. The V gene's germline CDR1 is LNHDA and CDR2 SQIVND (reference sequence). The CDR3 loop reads CASSSQSGAPQHF. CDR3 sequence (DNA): TGTGCCAGTAGTTCCCAATCGGGAGCGCCCCAGCATTTT.

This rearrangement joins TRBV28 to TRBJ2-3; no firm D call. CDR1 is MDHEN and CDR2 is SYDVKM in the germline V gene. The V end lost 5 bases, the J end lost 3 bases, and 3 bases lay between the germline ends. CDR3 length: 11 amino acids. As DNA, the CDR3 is TGTGCCAGCAGTGTTACAGATACGCAGTATTTT. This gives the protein CASSVTDTQYF. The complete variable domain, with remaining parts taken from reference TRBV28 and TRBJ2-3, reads DVKVTQSSRYLVKRTGEKVFLECVQDMDHENMFWYRQDPGLGLRLIYFSYDVKMKEKGDIPEGYSVSREKKERFSLILESASTNQTSMYLCASSVTDTQYFGPGTRLTVL.

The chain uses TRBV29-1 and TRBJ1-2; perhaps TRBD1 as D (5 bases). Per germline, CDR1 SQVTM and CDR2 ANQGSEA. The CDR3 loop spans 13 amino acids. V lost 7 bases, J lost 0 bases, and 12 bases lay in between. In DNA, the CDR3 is TGCAGCGCCCAGGGAGGTTCTAACTATGGCTACACCTTC. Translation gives CSAQGGSNYGYTF.

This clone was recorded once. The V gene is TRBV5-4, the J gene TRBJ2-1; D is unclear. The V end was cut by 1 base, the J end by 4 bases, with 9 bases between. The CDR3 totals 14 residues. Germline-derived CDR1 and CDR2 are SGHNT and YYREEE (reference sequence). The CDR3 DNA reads TGTGCCAGCAGCTTGTGGGGATTGTACAATGAGCAGTTCTTC. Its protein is CASSLWGLYNEQFF.

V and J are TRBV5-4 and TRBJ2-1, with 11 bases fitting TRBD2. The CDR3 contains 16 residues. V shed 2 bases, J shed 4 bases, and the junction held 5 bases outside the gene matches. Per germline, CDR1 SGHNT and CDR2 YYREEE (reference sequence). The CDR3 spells CASSFRLAGTYNEQFF. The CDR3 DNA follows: TGTGCCAGCAGCTTTCGACTAGCGGGAACTTACAATGAGCAGTTCTTC.

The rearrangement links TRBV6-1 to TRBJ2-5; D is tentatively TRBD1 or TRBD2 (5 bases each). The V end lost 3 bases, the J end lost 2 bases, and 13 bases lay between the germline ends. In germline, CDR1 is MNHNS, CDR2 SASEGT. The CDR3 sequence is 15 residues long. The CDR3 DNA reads TGTGCCAGCAGTGAGGTCCGGGGCGGTCAAGAGACCCAGTACTTC. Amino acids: CASSEVRGGQETQYF.